A selection of T cell receptor beta chains follows, all from one sample in a study of T cells in Graves' hyperthyroidism and ophthalmopathy. TCRdb re-called the multiplex PCR reads with MiXCR, one entry per CDR3 protein. Of around 350,000 distinct CDR3 sequences in the sample, roughly 15% were seen once. Sequenced: blood. These receptors all stem from a young woman with Graves' ophthalmopathy. Both conserved end residues are part of each CDR3. Fields, in order: D gene, clone size, J gene, V gene, CDR3 protein, CDR3 DNA. D genes are given only for firm matches. The size field is filled for only some rows; it gives once, few, many or a size class.

TRBD2 few TRBJ2-1 TRBV13 CASRVGGGKLNEQFF TGTGCCAGCAGGGTGGGCGGGGGAAAACTCAATGAGCAGTTCTTC
TRBD2 many TRBJ2-1 TRBV3-1 CASSQERLAGNNEQFF TGTGCCAGCAGCCAAGAACGACTAGCGGGAAACAATGAGCAGTTCTTC
NA many TRBJ1-3 TRBV9 CASSEGSGNTIYF TGTGCCAGCAGCGAGGGCTCTGGAAACACCATATATTTT
NA many TRBJ1-1 TRBV14 CASSQASSLAFF TGTGCCAGCAGCCAAGCCAGCTCTTTAGCTTTCTTT
NA many TRBJ2-3 TRBV7-2 CASSLNKRATSTDTQYF TGTGCCAGCAGCTTAAATAAGCGGGCAACTAGCACAGATACGCAGTATTTT
NA many TRBJ2-3 TRBV7-9 CASSLRGAWTDTQYF TGTGCCAGCAGCTTACGGGGGGCTTGGACAGATACGCAGTATTTT
NA many TRBJ1-2 TRBV12-3/TRBV12-4 CASTPEANYGYTF TGTGCCAGCACCCCGGAAGCTAACTATGGCTACACCTTC
TRBD2 NA TRBJ2-3 TRBV7-3 CASSSQAGGSDTQYF TGTGCCAGCAGCTCCCAGGCGGGAGGTTCCGATACGCAGTATTTT
NA many TRBJ2-1 TRBV28 CASNPGQGLGEQFF TGTGCCAGCAACCCCGGTCAGGGTTTGGGTGAGCAGTTCTTC
TRBD1 many TRBJ1-5 TRBV20-1 CSSGQGAQPQHF TGCAGTTCCGGGCAGGGGGCCCAGCCCCAGCATTTT
NA NA TRBJ2-1 TRBV12-5 CASGLSNYSEQFF TGTGCTAGTGGTTTGTCAAATTACAGTGAGCAGTTCTTC
NA NA TRBJ1-5 TRBV28 CASSAGWSVSNQPQHF TGTGCCAGCAGTGCCGGTTGGTCAGTTAGCAATCAGCCCCAGCATTTT
NA many TRBJ1-1 TRBV11-2 CASSLAPLGYTEAFF TGTGCCAGCAGCTTAGCCCCTTTAGGTTACACTGAAGCTTTCTTT
TRBD1 many TRBJ1-2 TRBV6-1 CASSTRDRGNYGYTF TGTGCCAGCAGTACCCGGGACAGGGGAAACTATGGCTACACCTTC
TRBD1 NA TRBJ2-5 TRBV5-5 CASSLGGQQETQYF TGTGCCAGCAGCTTGGGGGGACAGCAAGAGACCCAGTACTTC
NA NA TRBJ1-2 TRBV19 CASSMGGNYGYTF TGTGCCAGTAGTATGGGCGGTAACTATGGCTACACCTTC
TRBD2 many TRBJ2-5 TRBV7-2 CASSLGGGLAGGRETQYF TGTGCCAGCAGCTTAGGCGGTGGACTAGCGGGGGGACGGGAGACCCAGTACTTC
NA few TRBJ1-5 TRBV24-1 CATSGGQGQPQHF TGTGCCACCAGTGGGGGGCAGGGGCAGCCCCAGCATTTT
TRBD1 many TRBJ1-3 TRBV28 CASSLGTGGLLGGNTIYF TGTGCCAGCAGTTTGGGGACAGGGGGACTCTTAGGTGGAAACACCATATATTTT
NA many TRBJ2-5 TRBV4-1 CASSQGGVKETQYF TGCGCCAGCAGCCAAGGAGGGGTCAAGGAGACCCAGTACTTC
NA many TRBJ2-7 TRBV19 CASSRAGGQTYEQYF TGTGCCAGTAGTAGGGCAGGGGGGCAAACCTACGAGCAGTACTTC
TRBD2 NA TRBJ2-2 TRBV20-1 CSAELAGARTGELFF TGCAGTGCTGAATTAGCGGGGGCGAGAACCGGGGAGCTGTTTTTT
NA many TRBJ1-1 TRBV11-2 CASSLASPGAFF TGTGCCAGCAGCTTAGCCTCCCCTGGGGCTTTCTTT
TRBD1 many TRBJ1-1 TRBV12-3/TRBV12-4 CASTLDRVQNTEAFF TGTGCCAGCACTTTAGACAGGGTTCAGAACACTGAAGCTTTCTTT
TRBD1 NA TRBJ1-2 TRBV2 CASLGGQETNYGYTF TGTGCCAGCCTTGGAGGACAGGAGACAAACTATGGCTACACCTTC
NA many TRBJ2-3 TRBV30 CAWSLGRTDTQYF TGTGCCTGGAGTTTAGGACGCACAGATACGCAGTATTTT